Reported below is one T cell receptor beta chain. Its antigen is still unknown. Nothing much larger sits one base from this clone, and base qualities are not available. V is trimmed back by 5 bases and J by 11 bases, and the junction contains 9 bases that no gene match accounts for. For CDR1 and CDR2, the germline V gene lists MNHEY and SVGEGT. Including the terminal cysteine and phenylalanine, the CDR3 comprises 13 residues. Of the read, only the CDR3 DNA is kept; its 39 bases are in frame from base 1. This specimen comes from a study of regulatory T cells in long-lasting Graves disease (dated by TCRdb to the early 2020s). Notes on the research overall: Persistent Graves' disease was defined as antithyroid drug treatment for over 5 years with persistently positive TSH receptor autoantibodies. This study used TCR sequencing and RNA sequencing of peripheral blood to compare persistent Graves' disease patients against newly diagnosed Graves' disease patients. The study was registered as a clinical trial and conducted in China. A total of approximately 35 samples were covered by TCR sequencing, comprising 13 persistent and roughly 20 newly diagnosed Graves' disease patients. In the clinical cohort, patients with persistent Graves' disease had used antithyroid drugs for an average of roughly 10 years. Results the study describes overall, beyond this receptor: Persistent disease showed preferential use of TRBV28, TRBJ1-2 and TRBJ2-5, whereas newly diagnosed disease favored TRBV20-1 and TRBJ2-1. Sequencing and analysis were restricted to the TCR beta chain. As a limitation, the authors acknowledged that the small sample size may reduce accuracy. Persistent patients shared more public clonotypes among themselves (2,741) than newly diagnosed patients did (roughly 920). Only peripheral blood was studied, because thyroid tissue, the primary lesion, was inaccessible. Lower TCR Shannon entropy and fewer highly expanded clones were observed in persistent Graves' disease patients than in newly diagnosed patients, which suggested clonal expansion.

The sample's time point label, decoded: persistent/refractory GD, antithyroid drugs over 5 years with positive TRAb. For both TCR sequencing and RNA sequencing, RNA was extracted from PBMCs using TRIzol. The diagnosis of Graves' disease followed American Thyroid Association guidelines. Patients for the study were recruited at an endocrinology department in Xi'an, China. Each patient gave about 9.1 milliliters of peripheral blood, collected in an EDTA anticoagulant tube. Ficoll Paque Plus density gradient separation was used to isolate PBMCs, and no further T cell sorting was done. RNA quality was checked with an Agilent 2100 Bioanalyzer and agarose gel, and concentration with a NanoDrop 2000. Receptor amplification or capture employed multiplex PCR. The sequencer listed for this sample is Illumina HiSeq 4000. To build TCR beta libraries, CDR3 regions were amplified by Arm-PCR using iRepertoire HTBI primers. Before sequencing, the PCR products underwent gel purification. The paper's processing steps were these. A total of 60 to 80 TRBV and 14 TRBJ segments were identified across samples and were used for gene usage analysis of CDR3 amino acid clonotypes. COPE and FqMerger were used to merge filtered high-quality paired reads into contigs. BLAST was used to align contigs to the IMGT TRBV, TRBD and TRBJ reference genes, and CDR3 was defined following IMGT. Clonotypes above 0.1% frequency were classified as highly expanded clones. Shannon entropy served as the measure of repertoire diversity, while the Gini coefficient captured V-J evenness. Public clonotypes were defined as clonotypes shared by more than one individual. TCRdb redid the processing of the public reads, applying fastp at Q25 and MiXCR, and retained in-frame beta chains. Rows merge per CDR3 protein into single entries with the most common DNA and genes. The V and J calls here are based on TCRdb, not the publication. The sample contains hundreds of thousands of distinct CDR3 sequences, about 32% of them found a single time. The ten largest clones represent roughly 41% of the sample.

The origin of this receptor is a female donor with Graves disease. This chain joins TRBV6-2 or TRBV6-3 to TRBJ1-1, and 9 junctional nucleotides match TRBD1. Specimen: peripheral blood mononuclear cells (PBMCs), collected when the disease was refractory, from a patient treated with antithyroid drugs. The CDR3 amino acid sequence is: CASSARQGDVAFF. The sequenced DNA is TGTGCCAGCAGTGCCCGACAGGGGGACGTCGCTTTCTTT.